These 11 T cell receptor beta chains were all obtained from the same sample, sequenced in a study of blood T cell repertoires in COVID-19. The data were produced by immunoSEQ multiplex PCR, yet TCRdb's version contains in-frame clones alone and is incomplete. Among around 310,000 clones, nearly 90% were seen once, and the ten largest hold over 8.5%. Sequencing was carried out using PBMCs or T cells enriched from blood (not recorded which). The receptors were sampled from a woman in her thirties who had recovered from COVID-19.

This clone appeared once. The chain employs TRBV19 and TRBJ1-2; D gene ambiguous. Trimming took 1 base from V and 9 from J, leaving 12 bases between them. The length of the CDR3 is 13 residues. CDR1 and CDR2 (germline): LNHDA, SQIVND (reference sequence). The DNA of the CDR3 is TGTGCCAGTAGTATAGTTTCCTCGAGGAGCTACACCTTC. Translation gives CASSIVSSRSYTF. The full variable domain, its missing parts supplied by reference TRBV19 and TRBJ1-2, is DGGITQSPKYLFRKEGQNVTLSCEQNLNHDAMYWYRQDPGQGLRLIYYSQIVNDFQKGDIAEGYSVSREKKESFPLTVTSAQKNPTAFYLCASSIVSSRSYTFGSGTRLTVV.

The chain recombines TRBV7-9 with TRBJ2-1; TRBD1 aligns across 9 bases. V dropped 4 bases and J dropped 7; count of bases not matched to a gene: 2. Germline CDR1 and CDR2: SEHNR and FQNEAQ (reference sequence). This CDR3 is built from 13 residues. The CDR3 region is CASSYRGLNEQFF. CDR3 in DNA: TGTGCCAGCAGCTACAGGGGGCTAAATGAGCAGTTCTTC.

CDR3 region: CASSKRQGPNTEAFF. CDR3 in DNA: TGTGCCAGTAGTAAACGACAGGGGCCAAACACTGAAGCTTTCTTT. The rearrangement links TRBV19 to TRBJ1-1, with TRBD1 matching over 8 bases. The CDR3 is 15 amino acids. Germline V gene data show CDR1 as LNHDA and CDR2 as SQIVND (reference sequence). J gave up 2 bases and V 4 bases, and 6 bases lay outside the gene matches. The whole variable domain, remainder taken from reference TRBV19 and TRBJ1-1, is DGGITQSPKYLFRKEGQNVTLSCEQNLNHDAMYWYRQDPGQGLRLIYYSQIVNDFQKGDIAEGYSVSREKKESFPLTVTSAQKNPTAFYLCASSKRQGPNTEAFFGQGTRLTVV.

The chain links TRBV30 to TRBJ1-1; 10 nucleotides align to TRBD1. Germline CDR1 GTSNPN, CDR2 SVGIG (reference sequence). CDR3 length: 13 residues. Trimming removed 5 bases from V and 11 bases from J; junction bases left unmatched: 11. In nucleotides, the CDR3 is TGTGCCTGGGTGGGACAGGGGCGAGGGTGGGCTTTCTTT. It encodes CAWVGQGRGWAFF.

CDR3 residues: CASTSYQGSYNEQFF. DNA for the CDR3: TGTGCCAGCACCTCTTATCAGGGGTCCTACAATGAGCAGTTCTTC. The chain links TRBV27 to TRBJ2-1, with TRBD1 as a possible D gene (6 bases). The V gene's germline CDR1 is MNHEY and CDR2 SMNVEV (reference sequence). The CDR3 covers 15 residues. V was clipped by 7 bases and J by 1 base, with 14 bases between them.

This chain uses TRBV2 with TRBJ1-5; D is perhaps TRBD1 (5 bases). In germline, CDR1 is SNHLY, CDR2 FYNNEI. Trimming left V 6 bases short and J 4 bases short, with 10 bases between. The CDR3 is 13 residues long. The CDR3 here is CASRTVMNQPQHF. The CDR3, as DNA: TGTGCCAGCAGGACAGTGATGAATCAGCCCCAGCATTTT.

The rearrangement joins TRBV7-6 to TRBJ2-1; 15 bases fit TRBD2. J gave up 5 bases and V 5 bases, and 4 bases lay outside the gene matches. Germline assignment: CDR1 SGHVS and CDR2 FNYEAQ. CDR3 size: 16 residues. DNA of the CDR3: TGTGCCAGCAGCCGAAGGACTAGCGGGAGGGACAATGAGCAGTTCTTC. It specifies CASSRRTSGRDNEQFF. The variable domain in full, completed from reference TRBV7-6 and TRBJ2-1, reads GAGVSQSPRYKVTKRGQDVALRCDPISGHVSLYWYRQALGQGPEFLTYFNYEAQQDKSGLPNDRFSAERPEGSISTLTIQRTEQRDSAMYRCASSRRTSGRDNEQFFGPGTRLTVL.

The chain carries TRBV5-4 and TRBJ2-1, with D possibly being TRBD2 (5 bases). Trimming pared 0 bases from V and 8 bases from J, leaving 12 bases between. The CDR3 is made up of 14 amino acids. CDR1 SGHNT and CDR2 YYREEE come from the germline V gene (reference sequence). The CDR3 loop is CASSLAGLAYEQFF. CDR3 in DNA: TGTGCCAGCAGCTTGGCCGGTCTAGCCTATGAGCAGTTCTTC.

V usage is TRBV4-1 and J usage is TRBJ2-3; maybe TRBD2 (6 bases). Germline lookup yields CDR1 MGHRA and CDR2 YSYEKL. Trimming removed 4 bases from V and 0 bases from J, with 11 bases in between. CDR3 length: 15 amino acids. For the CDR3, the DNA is TGCGCCAGCAGCCCGGGACTGGTTAGCACAGATACGCAGTATTTT. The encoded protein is CASSPGLVSTDTQYF.

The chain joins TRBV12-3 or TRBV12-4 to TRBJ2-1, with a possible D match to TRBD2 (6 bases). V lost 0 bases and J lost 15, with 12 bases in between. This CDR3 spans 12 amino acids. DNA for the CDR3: TGTGCCAGCAGTTTAGCTAGGAGGGAAGTGTTCTTC. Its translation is CASSLARREVFF.

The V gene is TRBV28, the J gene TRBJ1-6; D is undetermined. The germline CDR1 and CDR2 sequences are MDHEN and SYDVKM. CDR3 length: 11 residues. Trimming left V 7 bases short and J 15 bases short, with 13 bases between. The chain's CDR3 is CASTSTGGLHF. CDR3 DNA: TGTGCCAGCACTAGCACCGGCGGCCTCCACTTT.